These 6 T cell receptor beta chains came from one sample sequenced in a study of T cell repertoires in cytomegalovirus infection. TCRdb reprocessed the reads with MiXCR, giving one entry per CDR3 protein. The sample has about half a million distinct CDR3 sequences; roughly a third are singletons. These receptors' targets are unknown. Source: cultured PBMCs, taken from culture after CMV antigen stimulation. The receptors shown here come from a human donor in good health (CMV status not recorded). Some clones in this sample may be carry-over from other donors' samples.

This clonotype was seen more than once but under ten times. The rearrangement links TRBV9 to TRBJ1-5; D might be TRBD1 (5 bases). The CDR3 has 15 amino acids. Germline assignment: CDR1 SGDLS and CDR2 YYNGEE. The V end was cut by 0 bases, the J end by 1 base, with 8 bases between. This chain's CDR3 is CASSVGGESNQPQHF. The CDR3 DNA reads as TGTGCCAGCAGCGTAGGGGGCGAGAGCAATCAGCCCCAGCATTTT. Variable domain in full (rest from reference TRBV9 and TRBJ1-5): DSGVTQTPKHLITATGQRVTLRCSPRSGDLSVYWYQQSLDQGLQFLIQYYNGEERAKGNILERFSAQQFPDLHSELNLSSLELGDSALYFCASSVGGESNQPQHFGDGTRLSIL.

This clonotype was counted only a few times. This chain uses TRBV6-6 with TRBJ2-5; tentative D call: TRBD1 (7 bases). V gave up 11 bases and J gave up 5 bases, with 18 bases separating them. Germline V gives CDR1 MNHNY, CDR2 SVGAGI (reference sequence). The CDR3 covers 13 residues. The CDR3 DNA reads as TGTGCCTTCCAGGGGGGTCCGGGGGAGACCCAGTACTTC. Protein sequence: CAFQGGPGETQYF.

The chain uses TRBV7-6 and TRBJ2-5; TRBD1 might be the D (5 bases). The ends were cut back, 1 base at V and 6 bases at J, with 12 bases in the middle. CDR3 length: 14 residues. Germline CDR1 SGHVS, CDR2 FNYEAQ. The CDR3 is CASSLEQEKQTQYF. In DNA form, the CDR3 reads TGTGCCAGCAGCTTAGAACAGGAAAAACAGACCCAGTACTTC.

This clonotype was counted many times. The CDR3 region is CASRASGRNEQFF. The DNA for the CDR3 is TGTGCCAGCAGGGCTAGCGGGAGGAATGAGCAGTTCTTC. This chain connects TRBV12-3 or TRBV12-4 to TRBJ2-1; 11 positions match TRBD2. Trimming took 6 bases from V and 7 from J; bases not matched to a gene: 2. This CDR3 contains 13 residues.

This clonotype showed up just a few times. J is TRBJ2-2 and V is TRBV7-2, with D uncertain. The CDR3 spans 12 residues. Germline V gene data show CDR1 as SGHTA and CDR2 as FQGNSA. V was cut by 5 bases and J by 9 bases, with 10 bases left in between. The CDR3 reads CASSRNLRELFF. The CDR3 region has the DNA TGTGCCAGCAGCAGGAATCTCCGGGAGCTGTTTTTT. Full variable domain (missing parts from reference TRBV7-2 and TRBJ2-2): GAGVSQSPSNKVTEKGKDVELRCDPISGHTALYWYRQSLGQGLEFLIYFQGNSAPDKSGLPSDRFSAERTGGSVSTLTIQRTQQEDSAVYLCASSRNLRELFFGEGSRLTVL.

The chain has TRBV19 and TRBJ2-1, with 7 bases that match TRBD2. CDR1 LNHDA and CDR2 SQIVND come from the germline V gene (reference sequence). The CDR3 totals 15 residues. The V and J ends lost 5 bases and 2 bases, in that order; junction bases with no gene match: 6. The CDR3 sequence: CASSVTGTTYNEQFF. The DNA of the CDR3 is TGTGCCAGTAGTGTAACCGGGACTACCTACAATGAGCAGTTCTTC.